This TCR beta chain is drawn from a study of CD8+ T cells in alopecia areata. At the level of the study: C3H/HeJ graft donors with spontaneous alopecia, aged 6-12 months, supplied skin that was transplanted onto female C3H/HeJ mice aged roughly 7-11 weeks.

Germline CDR1 reads NSQYPW; CDR2 reads LRSPGD (reference sequence). The ends lost 0 bases at V and 6 bases at J; junction bases unmatched: 5. The CDR3 covers 15 residues. Broader study findings: Clonality exceeded that of normal scalp in lesional scalp, most notably in alopecia totalis/universalis.

This clone was recorded at least ten times. Its specificity is not known. Germline and genes here are mouse. From the germline J gene comes the end of the CDR3, since the read stops 4 residues before it. Investigators isolated RNA and reverse transcribed it into cDNA to act as the sequencing template. The data were produced by immunoSEQ multiplex PCR, yet TCRdb's version contains in-frame clones alone and is incomplete. The counts give about 5,900 clones, none of them seen only once; about 30% is held by the top ten. Time point reported: mouse skin 6 weeks after grafting, around onset of hair loss. The source was skin, collected at week 6. The chain recombines TRBV1 with TRBJ2-1; 7 positions agree with TRBD1. The TCR comes from a C3H/HeJ mouse with alopecia areata. For this strain, the MHC haplotype corresponds to H2-k. CDR3 bases read: TGCACCTGCAGTGCAGATCAGAACAGGGGTGCT. Residues: CTCSADQNRGA. The entire CDR3 reads CTCSADQNRGAEQFF.